The entry below describes one T cell receptor (beta chain). Its antigen remains unknown. Profiling relied on immunoSEQ multiplex PCR, and the TCRdb table lists in-frame clones only, not all of them. The table records under 200,000 clones, 86% of them present only once. The sample is drawn from a study of cytomegalovirus exposure and HLA in healthy donors. General study findings and limits: The tendency of first-cohort TCR clusters to co-occur in the roughly 120 validation repertoires was identified by a subsequent analysis.

The V gene's germline CDR1 is SGHRS and CDR2 YFSETQ. The CDR3 consists of 14 residues. Trimming removed 2 bases from V and 1 base from J, with 6 bases in between. The clonotype originates from a woman aged 18-29 years in good health and CMV-seronegative. The chain couples TRBV5-1 to TRBJ2-2; D uncertain. Material: PBMCs. The CDR3 DNA reads as TGCGCCAGCAGCTTCGACAAGAACACCGGGGAGCTGTTTTTT. Amino acids: CASSFDKNTGELFF.